Described below is a single T cell receptor beta chain sequence and its context. The clone's antigen remains unknown. Within one base of it there is no much larger clone, and no base qualities were kept. The data were taken from a study of cytomegalovirus exposure and HLA in healthy donors (dated by TCRdb to about 2017). About the study as a whole: According to an earlier analysis of 587 of the donors, about 179 million T cells yielded 90 million to 130 million unique TCR beta sequences and 250 to 350 Gb of sequence data. To predict cytomegalovirus infection status, the study brought together high-throughput TCR immunosequencing, statistical association of individual TCRs with disease status, and machine learning. Because of strong linkage in the cohort, five DR-DQ haplotypes were treated as single units for association and clustering. Among several hundred genotyped donors of the cohort, an average of approximately 240,000 unique TCR beta nucleotide sequences was sequenced per donor, of which 15% to 20% were non-productive. Alongside the repertoire data, information on donor age, sex, ethnicity and CMV serostatus was compiled. Class I and class II HLA loci were covered by the typing at four-digit resolution. Rather than drawing on any new phenotypic data, the later analysis identified candidate immune exposures from TCR beta sequences and the way those sequences occurred across donors. The study profiled the T cell repertoires of around 700 subjects by immunosequencing and related them to cytomegalovirus serostatus. A later genetic analysis used genome-wide SNP genotypes for about 60% of the roughly 670 donors, treating that subset as a discovery cohort. Besides the first cohort of approximately 670 subjects, a separate validation cohort made up of roughly 130 different subjects was used. Typing coverage differed by locus: A, B, C, DRB1 and DQB1 were typed in roughly 629-640 donors, DQA1 in about 500, DPA1 in around 580, and DPB1 in roughly 450. Among the approximately 420 genotyped donors, 81% belonged to the genetic ancestry cluster associated with self-reported Caucasian donors. To study patterns of TCR occurrence, a later analysis re-analyzed previously published TCR beta repertoires from 700 or so donors and added high-resolution HLA genotyping. Every discovery cohort repertoire had been produced on one sequencing platform. An earlier analysis of fewer than 750 of the donors used high-throughput TCR beta sequencing to judge whether each TCR beta V gene segment behaved as functional or pseudogenic. The aim of the study was to test whether cataloging public T cell receptors could identify signatures of past pathogen exposure. An early release that covered about 640 HLA-typed donors contained approximately 320 gigabases of sequencing data and 70 million to 100 million unique TCR sequences. Overall study outcomes, separate from this receptor: In a later analysis, HLA-associated TCR beta chains showed more clonal expansion and lower generation probabilities than non-associated chains that were equally common. Some IMGT-functional V segments, including TRBV6-2 and TRBV6-3, could not be told apart with the 87-base-pair reads, so those segments were excluded. Across donors, most TCR sequences were observed very rarely, whereas some public TCRs were present in many individuals. A further reported finding was that TCR beta sequences accurately predicted the HLA-A and HLA-B alleles for most subjects in the first cohort. Most CMV-associated TCR beta chains appeared to be HLA-restricted in a later analysis, and the HLA associations seemed to be driven largely by CMV exposure. V-gene and J-gene trimming of TCR beta chains was associated with a missense DCLRE1C variant in a later genetic analysis, and the association was replicated in an independent cohort. According to a later analysis, parvovirus B19, influenza, CMV and Epstein-Barr virus appeared linked to several top co-occurrence clusters. In an earlier analysis of 587 of the donors, most TCR beta V segments were observed in productive rearrangements about 87% or about 30% of the time, broadly matching IMGT annotations. Immune exposure information for the cohort was limited to CMV serostatus. In vitro tests confirmed that a few of the cytomegalovirus-associated TCR beta chains recognize cytomegalovirus antigens. This cohort had only TCR beta chains sequenced, and the lack of alpha or paired-chain data limited which features could be detected. Compared with the approximately 710-donor mean, donors in an Asian-associated ancestry cluster had fewer N-insertions in productive TCRs, according to a later genetic analysis. In a later analysis, the rate of TCR association differed among HLA loci, with DRB1 alleles having the most associated TCRs and HLA-C alleles having the fewest. Specific HLA alleles were associated with 15,000 to 20,000 TCR beta sequences at a false discovery rate of 0.05 in a later analysis. A group of highly shared sequence variants was considered likely to be a technical artifact of the sequencing pipeline. Because HLA typing was unavailable for some donors at each locus, only the typed subset was used in association tests. The presence/absence analyses assumed that sequencing depth was roughly uniform across donors, and that assumption may not be true. Linkage disequilibrium might explain the correlated functional status among segregating V segments, but an unknown experimental factor could not be excluded. The classifier was reported to diagnose cytomegalovirus status with high specificity and sensitivity in both the original and validation cohorts. The authors suggested that the approach could potentially be extended to other disease states and immunological phenotypes. When HLA alleles, especially DR and DQ, strongly co-occurred, attributing TCR associations to individual alleles was difficult. The earlier analysis of about 600 of the donors excluded about 16 rarely observed V segments, including chromosome 9 orphons, because counts were too low. A total of 150 or so TCR beta chains were listed by the study as associated with cytomegalovirus.

Looking up the germline V gene (reference sequence) yields CDR1 SGHNT and CDR2 YYREEE. The CDR3 runs 13 residues from the cysteine to the phenylalanine. CDR3 DNA is the only sequence kept; it has 39 bases, read in frame from the first base. Germline trimming amounts to 3 bases on V and 7 bases on J, with 3 as the count of junction bases outside the gene matches. The protocol used for the library was the immunoSEQ multiplex PCR assay. For the multiplex PCR, a mixture combining 60 forward primers for TCR Vbeta segments and 13 reverse primers for TCR Jbeta segments was used. The CDR3 region of rearranged TCR beta genes was amplified from genomic DNA by a multiplex PCR assay. The amplified TCR beta libraries were sequenced on the Illumina HiSeq System as 87-base-pair reads. Concerning the study's data processing: Across the roughly 640 repertoires, a later analysis counted tens of millions of unique TCR beta chains, some 11 million of which were shared by at least two donors. To remove PCR and sequencing errors, raw reads were error-corrected and collapsed into unique sequences using a nearest-neighbor algorithm that merged closely related sequences. CDR3 sequences were aligned to IMGT reference sequences to assign V, D and J gene segments. For a sequence to be retained, at least a six-nucleotide match to both a V gene segment and a J gene segment was required. Rearrangements were called productive when the CDR3 lacked stop codons and stayed in frame with V and J; all others were non-productive. Following IMGT convention, CDR3 was defined as the stretch from the second conserved V-encoded cysteine to the conserved J-encoded phenylalanine. The earlier analysis of about 610 of the donors excluded any sequence lacking an unambiguous match to a single V gene segment. An earlier analysis of 450 to 650 of the donors called V segments functional above 56.7% productive rearrangements and segregating when the between-donor standard deviation exceeded 5%. A statistical classification framework was built for diagnosing cytomegalovirus status from the catalog of TCR beta chain sequences. In a later analysis, V and J genes were assigned by comparing TCR nucleotide sequences against IMGT/GENE-DB human TR gene sequences. A later analysis assigned CDR3 sequences and most-parsimonious VDJ recombination scenarios with the TCRdist pipeline. In a later analysis, each TCR beta chain was defined by its CDR3 amino acid sequence together with its V-gene family, and reads lacking a unique V-gene family were excluded. As a way to deal with suspected cross-contamination and a sequencing artifact, a later analysis dropped roughly 620 nucleotide sequences that were highly shared and had low generation probability. In a later analysis, a clonal expansion index for each public chain was calculated from normalized within-repertoire ranks of inferred template counts. A later analysis computed generation probabilities with a VDJ recombination model fitted to out-of-frame rearrangements, and checked the results against IGoR. In a later analysis, TCR-TCR, TCR-HLA and TCR-CMV co-occurrence was scored with hypergeometric tests, and a repertoire-size bias correction was applied to TCR pairs. False discovery rates were estimated in a later analysis by permuting HLA or CMV assignments 20 times. In a later analysis, co-occurring TCRs were grouped using DBSCAN, with TCRdist sequence similarity added in when clustering inside HLA-allele-positive subsets. Repertoires with fewer than 30,000 or more than 120,000 public chains were left out of co-occurrence clustering, as were five repertoires with anomalous nucleotide sharing. The table was pulled from immuneACCESS by TCRdb, which kept in-frame rearrangements only. Such tables lose some clones; where checked, under half of the loss comes from unresolved V genes, and the rest has no known cause. V, J and clone size are those of that table, while D and trimming were read from the DNA. This sample has 75,000 to 95,000 clones in its table, and approximately 84% of those were observed once. Around 1.9% of the sample goes to the ten largest clones.

The cohort comprised several hundred healthy bone marrow donors. Cohort members were all nominally healthy when sampled, although unrecorded immune exposures were likely present. The donor tested CMV seronegative and was one of the 352 seronegative cohort members. Each donor provided a peripheral blood sample, and peripheral blood mononuclear cells were used for TCR beta sequencing. Genomic DNA extraction from the blood cell samples was performed with the Qiagen DNeasy Blood Extraction Kit. This TCR derives from a man in his late teens or twenties in good health and CMV-seronegative. Sequencing used PBMCs. Recombination joined TRBV5-4 with TRBJ1-1; 10 central bases correspond to TRBD1. Here is the DNA: TGTGCCAGCAGCTCGGGACAGGGGATTGAAGCTTTCTTT. It is translated as CASSSGQGIEAFF. Beyond the CDR3, the reference TRBV5-4 and TRBJ1-1 genes provide the residues; the full variable domain reads: ETGVTQSPTHLIKTRGQQVTLRCSSQSGHNTVSWYQQALGQGPQFIFQYYREEENGRGNFPPRFSGLQFPNYSSELNVNALELDDSALYLCASSSGQGIEAFFGQGTRLTVV.